These 24 T cell receptor beta chains share one sample of origin, sequenced in a study of identical twins. Using its own MiXCR run on the 5' RACE reads, TCRdb lists one record per CDR3 protein. This table holds 450,000 or so distinct CDR3 sequences, 13% to 15% found once. This same sample was also taken into another study, of yellow fever vaccine responses in identical twins.

Material: CD4+ T cells sorted from blood. These receptors all stem from a woman in her late teens or twenties in good health.

This clonotype was seen a few times. The chain uses TRBV7-9 and TRBJ2-2; 7 bases align to TRBD1. Germline V gene data show CDR1 as SEHNR and CDR2 as FQNEAQ (reference sequence). This CDR3 comprises 13 residues. V shed 5 bases and J 5 bases; nucleotides not matched to a gene: 2. The CDR3 here is CASSEQGTGELFF. CDR3 DNA: TGTGCCAGCAGCGAACAGGGGACCGGGGAGCTGTTTTTT.

The chain uses TRBV25-1 and TRBJ2-7; TRBD2 might be the D (5 bases). Germline CDR1 reads MGHDK; CDR2 reads SYGVNS. The CDR3 is made up of 11 amino acids. The V and J ends lost 8 bases and 6 bases respectively, with 11 bases between them. CDR3 bases: TGTGCCAGCGGACTTGGGAGCGAGCAGTACTTC. Translated, it gives CASGLGSEQYF.

This chain uses TRBV27 with TRBJ2-5, with D uncertain. The germline V gene has CDR1 MNHEY and CDR2 SMNVEV (reference sequence). The CDR3 has 10 residues. V was shortened by 8 bases and J by 9 bases, with 10 bases between the two germline ends. CDR3 residues: CASSNEAQYF. DNA for the CDR3: TGTGCCAGCTCCAATGAGGCCCAGTACTTC.

The CDR3 reads CASEGSGEQYF. For the CDR3, the DNA is TGTGCCAGCGAGGGTAGCGGGGAGCAGTACTTC. J is TRBJ2-7 and V is TRBV7-2; the match to TRBD2 covers 7 bases. Losses at the gene ends were 8 bases for V and 7 bases for J; bases not matched to a gene: 5. This CDR3 has 11 residues. CDR1 and CDR2 (germline): SGHTA, FQGNSA. Filled out from reference TRBV7-2 and TRBJ2-7, the complete variable domain reads GAGVSQSPSNKVTEKGKDVELRCDPISGHTALYWYRQSLGQGLEFLIYFQGNSAPDKSGLPSDRFSAERTGGSVSTLTIQRTQQEDSAVYLCASEGSGEQYFGPGTRLTVT.

The chain uses TRBV10-3 and TRBJ1-1; a weak D match, TRBD1 (5 bases). V was clipped by 7 bases and J by 3 bases, with 12 bases between them. Per the germline V gene, CDR1 is ENHRY and CDR2 is SYGVKD. There are 13 residues in the CDR3. The CDR3 nucleotides are TGTGCCATCACAAAAGGAGGGGACACTGAAGCTTTCTTT. Encoded protein: CAITKGGDTEAFF.

The J gene is TRBJ2-3, the V gene TRBV3-1; possibly TRBD2 for D (5 bases). The V gene's germline CDR1 is LGHDT and CDR2 YNNKEL (reference sequence). The CDR3 runs to 15 residues. Trimming took 1 base from V and 2 from J, leaving 10 bases between them. CDR3 sequence (DNA): TGTGCCAGCAGCCAAGCCGGGGTCCCCACAGATACGCAGTATTTT. It encodes CASSQAGVPTDTQYF.

The chain joins TRBV5-1 to TRBJ1-2, with 7 bases identical to TRBD1. From germline, CDR1 is SGHRS and CDR2 YFSETQ. The CDR3 sequence is 16 residues long. V gave up 4 bases and J gave up 3 bases; unmatched junction bases: 12. The CDR3 DNA reads as TGCGCCAGCAGCCTAGTATCGGGACAGCCTCACTATGGCTACACCTTC. Translating it yields CASSLVSGQPHYGYTF.

This clonotype was observed at least ten times. The chain recombines TRBV20-1 with TRBJ2-7; 9 bases agree with TRBD2. The CDR3 contains 13 residues. Germline trimming cut 3 bases from V and 4 bases from J; bases unmatched to any gene: 4. Germline CDR1 is DFQATT and CDR2 is SNEGSKA (reference sequence). The CDR3: CSASPSGTYEQYF. The CDR3 coding sequence is TGCAGTGCTAGTCCTAGCGGGACGTACGAGCAGTACTTC.

The chain links TRBV5-1 to TRBJ2-7; perhaps TRBD2 as D (5 bases). V was clipped by 6 bases and J by 3 bases, with 7 bases between them. The CDR3 is made up of 11 amino acids. In germline, CDR1 is SGHRS, CDR2 YFSETQ. The CDR3 nucleotides read TGCGCCAGCAAAGAGGGCTACGAGCAGTACTTC. Translating gives CASKEGYEQYF. Supplemented by reference TRBV5-1 and TRBJ2-7, the full variable domain reads KAGVTQTPRYLIKTRGQQVTLSCSPISGHRSVSWYQQTPGQGLQFLFEYFSETQRNKGNFPGRFSGRQFSNSRSEMNVSTLELGDSALYLCASKEGYEQYFGPGTRLTVT.

The chain joins TRBV5-1 to TRBJ1-1, with 7 bases identical to TRBD1. J gave up 5 bases and V 0 bases, and 4 bases lay outside the gene matches. Germline values: CDR1 SGHRS, CDR2 YFSETQ. The CDR3 totals 14 residues. CDR3 nucleotide sequence: TGCGCCAGCAGCTTGGTACCAGGGGGGACTGAAGCTTTCTTT. This codes for CASSLVPGGTEAFF.

The rearrangement links TRBV19 to TRBJ2-7; 13 bases are a match to TRBD2. V shed 7 bases and J 1 base; nucleotides not matched to a gene: 10. This CDR3 has 17 amino acids. From germline, CDR1 is LNHDA and CDR2 SQIVND (reference sequence). In DNA form, the CDR3 reads TGTGCCAGTAATCACATTCCGGGACTAGCGGGATCCTACGAGCAGTACTTC. Translation gives CASNHIPGLAGSYEQYF.

This clonotype appeared a few times. The chain has TRBV5-5 and TRBJ2-7; tentative D call: TRBD2 (7 bases). This CDR3 is 15 amino acids long. Per the germline V gene, CDR1 is SGHKS and CDR2 is YYEKEE (reference sequence). V was clipped by 6 bases and J by 2 bases, with 18 bases between them. CDR3 sequence (DNA): TGTGCCAGCACTCTACAAGGAGGGGGGGCCTACGAGCAGTACTTC. Translation gives CASTLQGGGAYEQYF.

The chain employs TRBV10-2 and TRBJ2-2; possible D gene TRBD2, 6 bases. Germline V CDR1 and CDR2: WSHSY, SAAADI. V lost 7 bases, J lost 5 bases, and 14 bases lay in between. The CDR3 runs to 14 residues. For the CDR3, the DNA is TGCGCCAGCACCGGGGGAAAGGGGACCGGGGAGCTGTTTTTT. Translating it yields CASTGGKGTGELFF.

This clonotype was counted many times. The chain carries TRBV20-1 and TRBJ2-3; TRBD1 might be the D (6 bases). CDR3 length: 12 amino acids. Trimming removed 5 bases from V and 2 bases from J, with 8 bases in between. Germline CDR1 reads DFQATT; CDR2 reads SNEGSKA (reference sequence). The CDR3 DNA reads TGCAGTGCTGGACAGACCACAGATACGCAGTATTTT. It encodes CSAGQTTDTQYF.

This sequence joins TRBV24-1 and TRBJ2-1; 8 bases are shared with TRBD1. Germline lookup yields CDR1 KGHDR and CDR2 SFDVKD. J gave up 2 bases and V 4 bases, and 3 bases lay outside the gene matches. This CDR3 spans 15 amino acids. Here the CDR3 reads CATSDPGQAYNEQFF. In nucleotides, the CDR3 is TGTGCCACCAGTGACCCGGGACAGGCCTACAATGAGCAGTTCTTC.

This clonotype showed up just a few times. The chain employs TRBV6-2 or TRBV6-3 and TRBJ2-7; D remains unclear. V was clipped by 0 bases and J by 2 bases, with 8 bases between them. CDR1 and CDR2 (germline): MNHEY, SVGEGT. CDR3 length equals 14 residues. The CDR3 bases are TGTGCCAGCAGTTACTCGGAAGGGACCTACGAGCAGTACTTC. It encodes CASSYSEGTYEQYF.

The CDR3 bases are TGTGCCAGCAGTTGGGTTTCCACAGATACGCAGTATTTT. Its protein product is CASSWVSTDTQYF. The chain is built from TRBV25-1 and TRBJ2-3; no clear D. V lost 5 bases and J 2 bases, leaving 8 bases between the germline ends. The germline V gene has CDR1 MGHDK and CDR2 SYGVNS. There are 13 residues in the CDR3.

This clonotype was seen only a few times. V and J are TRBV5-5 and TRBJ2-1; TRBD1 agrees at 7 bases. Unmatched junction bases numbered 5, after V lost 3 bases and J lost 5 bases. CDR3 size: 14 residues. Germline values: CDR1 SGHKS, CDR2 YYEKEE (reference sequence). Here the CDR3 reads CASSSRDSNNEQFF. The CDR3 nucleotides read TGTGCCAGCAGCTCCCGGGACAGCAACAATGAGCAGTTCTTC. The full variable domain, in which reference TRBV5-5 and TRBJ2-1 provide the parts outside the CDR3, is DAGVTQSPTHLIKTRGQQVTLRCSPISGHKSVSWYQQVLGQGPQFIFQYYEKEERGRGNFPDRFSARQFPNYSSELNVNALLLGDSALYLCASSSRDSNNEQFFGPGTRLTVL.

This clonotype occurred a few times. The chain carries TRBV20-1 and TRBJ1-1; D not resolved. There are 9 residues in the CDR3. Trimming cost V 5 bases and J 3 bases, with 1 base left between them. Germline V lookup: CDR1 DFQATT, CDR2 SNEGSKA (reference sequence). Here the CDR3 reads CSAHTEAFF. The CDR3 bases are TGCAGTGCTCACACTGAAGCTTTCTTT.

This clonotype was picked up a small number of times. The rearrangement joins TRBV4-1 to TRBJ2-3, with TRBD1 as a possible D gene (6 bases). V was cut by 3 bases and J by 7 bases, with 14 bases left in between. Germline CDR1 reads MGHRA; CDR2 reads YSYEKL. The CDR3 runs 14 residues. CDR3 in amino acids: CASSQLNRANTQYF. In DNA, the CDR3 is TGCGCCAGCAGCCAGCTAAACAGGGCTAATACGCAGTATTTT.

The chain recombines TRBV12-3 or TRBV12-4 with TRBJ2-3; 10 bases are shared with TRBD2. The length of the CDR3 is 17 residues. J was trimmed by 1 base and V by 8 bases; bases with no gene match: 12. CDR3 nucleotides: TGTGCCAGCGCCACGCGTAGCGGGGGGTTAGGCACAGATACGCAGTATTTT. Its protein product is CASATRSGGLGTDTQYF.

The chain uses TRBV29-1 and TRBJ1-4, with 8 bases fitting TRBD1. CDR1 SQVTM and CDR2 ANQGSEA come from the germline V gene. The V and J ends lost 6 bases and 4 bases, in that order; junction bases with no gene match: 7. There are 14 residues in the CDR3. In DNA, the CDR3 is TGCAGCGTGAAACAGGGGGGAAATAATGAAAAACTGTTTTTT. It encodes CSVKQGGNNEKLFF. The whole variable domain, filled in from reference TRBV29-1 and TRBJ1-4, reads SAVISQKPSRDICQRGTSLTIQCQVDSQVTMMFWYRQQPGQSLTLIATANQGSEATYESGFVIDKFPISRPNLTFSTLTVSNMSPEDSSIYLCSVKQGGNNEKLFFGSGTQLSVL.

This clonotype has only a few counts. V and J are TRBV20-1 and TRBJ2-3; D unclear. This CDR3 is built from 12 residues. Germline-derived CDR1 and CDR2 are DFQATT and SNEGSKA (reference sequence). V was trimmed by 6 bases and J by 2 bases, leaving 9 bases between them. The CDR3 is CSATQLTDTQYF. DNA for the CDR3: TGCAGTGCCACACAGCTCACAGATACGCAGTATTTT.

The CDR3 loop reads CASSQDTSGELFF. The CDR3 bases are TGCGCCAGCAGTCAGGATACCTCCGGGGAGCTGTTTTTT. The chain couples TRBV5-1 to TRBJ2-2; D is uncertain. V lost 5 bases and J 6 bases, leaving 11 bases between the germline ends. Per germline, CDR1 SGHRS and CDR2 YFSETQ. The CDR3 consists of 13 residues.